This T cell receptor (beta chain) is drawn from a study of blood T cell repertoires in COVID-19. Study-wide background: Sites in the United States, Italy and Spain provided acute and convalescent COVID-19 samples. PBMCs, B-cell-depleted T cells, or T cells provided the cDNA or gDNA that made up the material.

Authors' processing steps: The authors estimated nucleated cell counts from reference gene primer amplification. Produced via immunoSEQ multiplex PCR; TCRdb's table is partial and in-frame only. The V and J calls and the clone size are those of that table, but D and trimming were determined from the DNA. The sample holds fewer than 250,000 clones, 82% seen once. CDR3 length equals 15 residues. V dropped 0 bases and J dropped 2 bases, with 9 bases sitting between them. Germline values: CDR1 MNHEY, CDR2 SMNVEV (reference sequence). Recruited during active infection, patients (from Seattle) were subsequently followed longitudinally.

Sequencing input: peripheral blood. V is TRBV27 and J is TRBJ2-3; weak D call: TRBD1 (5 bases). The clonotype was recovered from a woman in her fifties or sixties with COVID-19, enrolled during active disease. CDR3 nucleotide sequence: TGTGCCAGCAGTTTATCGGCAGGGTACACAGATACGCAGTATTTT. Its protein product is CASSLSAGYTDTQYF.